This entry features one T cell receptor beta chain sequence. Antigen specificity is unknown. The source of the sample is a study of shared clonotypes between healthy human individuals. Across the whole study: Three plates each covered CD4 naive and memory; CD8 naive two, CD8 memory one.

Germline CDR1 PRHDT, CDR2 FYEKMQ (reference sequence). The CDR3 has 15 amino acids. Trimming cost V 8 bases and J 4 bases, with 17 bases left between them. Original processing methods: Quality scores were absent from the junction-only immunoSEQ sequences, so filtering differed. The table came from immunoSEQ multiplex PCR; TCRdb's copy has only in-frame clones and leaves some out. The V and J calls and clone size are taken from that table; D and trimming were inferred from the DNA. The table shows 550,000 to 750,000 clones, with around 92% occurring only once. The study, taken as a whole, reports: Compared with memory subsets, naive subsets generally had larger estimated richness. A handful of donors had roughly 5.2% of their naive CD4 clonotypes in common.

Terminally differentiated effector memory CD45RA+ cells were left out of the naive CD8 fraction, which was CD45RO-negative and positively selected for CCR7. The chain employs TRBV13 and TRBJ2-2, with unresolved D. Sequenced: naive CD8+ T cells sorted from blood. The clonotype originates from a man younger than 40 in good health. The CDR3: CASSSGSLFTGELFF. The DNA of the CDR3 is TGTGCCAGCTCGTCCGGGTCACTTTTCACCGGGGAGCTGTTTTTT.